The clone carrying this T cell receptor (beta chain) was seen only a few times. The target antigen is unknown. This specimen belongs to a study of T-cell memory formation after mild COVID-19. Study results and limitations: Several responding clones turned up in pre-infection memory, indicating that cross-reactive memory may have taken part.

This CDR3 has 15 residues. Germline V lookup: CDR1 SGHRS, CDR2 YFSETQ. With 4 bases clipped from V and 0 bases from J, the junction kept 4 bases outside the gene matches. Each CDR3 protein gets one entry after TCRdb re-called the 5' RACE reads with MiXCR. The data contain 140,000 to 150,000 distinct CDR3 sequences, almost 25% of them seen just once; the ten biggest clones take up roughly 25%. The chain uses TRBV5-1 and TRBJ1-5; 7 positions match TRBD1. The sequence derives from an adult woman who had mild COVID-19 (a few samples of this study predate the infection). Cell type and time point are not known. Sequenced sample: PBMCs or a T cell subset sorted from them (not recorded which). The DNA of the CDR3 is TGCGCCAGCAGCCTGACAGGGCTTAGCAATCAGCCCCAGCATTTT. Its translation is CASSLTGLSNQPQHF.